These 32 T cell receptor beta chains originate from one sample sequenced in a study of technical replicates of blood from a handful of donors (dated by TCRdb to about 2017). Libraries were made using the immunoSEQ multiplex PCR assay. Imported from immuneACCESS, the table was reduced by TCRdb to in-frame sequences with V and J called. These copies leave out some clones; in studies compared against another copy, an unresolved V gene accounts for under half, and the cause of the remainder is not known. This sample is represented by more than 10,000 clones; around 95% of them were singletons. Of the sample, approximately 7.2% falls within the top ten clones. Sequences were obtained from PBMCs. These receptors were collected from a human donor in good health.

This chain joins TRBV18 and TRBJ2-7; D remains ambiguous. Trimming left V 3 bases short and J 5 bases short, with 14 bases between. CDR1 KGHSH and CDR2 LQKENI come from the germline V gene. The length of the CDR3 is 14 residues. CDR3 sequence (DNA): TGTGCCAGCTCACCCCCCCCCGGGTACGACGAGCAGTACTTC. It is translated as CASSPPPGYDEQYF.

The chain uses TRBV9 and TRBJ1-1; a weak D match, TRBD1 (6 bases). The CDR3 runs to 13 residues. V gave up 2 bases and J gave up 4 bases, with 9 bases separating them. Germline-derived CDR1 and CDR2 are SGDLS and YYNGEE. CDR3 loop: CASSVGGITEAFF. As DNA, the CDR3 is TGTGCCAGCAGCGTTGGGGGCATCACTGAAGCTTTCTTT.

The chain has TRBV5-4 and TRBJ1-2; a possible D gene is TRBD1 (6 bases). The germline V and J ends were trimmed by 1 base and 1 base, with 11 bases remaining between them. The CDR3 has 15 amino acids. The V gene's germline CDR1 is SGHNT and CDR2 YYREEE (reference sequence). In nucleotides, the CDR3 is TGTGCCAGCAGCTTGATAGGGGGATTTAACTATGGCTACACCTTC. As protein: CASSLIGGFNYGYTF.

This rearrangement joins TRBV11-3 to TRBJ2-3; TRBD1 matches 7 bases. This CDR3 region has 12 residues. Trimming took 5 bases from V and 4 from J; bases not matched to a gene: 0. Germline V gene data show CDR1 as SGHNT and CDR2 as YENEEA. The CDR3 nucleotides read TGTGCCAGCAGCCAGGGGGCAGATACGCAGTATTTT. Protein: CASSQGADTQYF.

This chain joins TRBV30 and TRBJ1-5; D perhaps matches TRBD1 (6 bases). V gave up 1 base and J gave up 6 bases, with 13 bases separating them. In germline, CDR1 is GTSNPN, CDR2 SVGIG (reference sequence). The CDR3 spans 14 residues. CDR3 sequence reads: CAWSGTGPSQPQHF. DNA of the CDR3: TGTGCCTGGAGTGGTACAGGGCCCAGTCAGCCCCAGCATTTT. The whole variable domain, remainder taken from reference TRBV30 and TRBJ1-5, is SQTIHQWPATLVQPVGSPLSLECTVEGTSNPNLYWYRQAAGRGLQLLFYSVGIGQISSEVPQNLSASRPQDRQFILSSKKLLLSDSGFYLCAWSGTGPSQPQHFGDGTRLSIL.

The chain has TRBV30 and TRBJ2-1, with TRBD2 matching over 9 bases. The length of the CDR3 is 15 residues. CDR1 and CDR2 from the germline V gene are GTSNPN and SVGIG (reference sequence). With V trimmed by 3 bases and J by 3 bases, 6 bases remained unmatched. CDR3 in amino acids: CAWSSGTSLYNEQFF. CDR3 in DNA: TGTGCCTGGAGCTCCGGGACTAGCCTCTACAATGAGCAGTTCTTC.

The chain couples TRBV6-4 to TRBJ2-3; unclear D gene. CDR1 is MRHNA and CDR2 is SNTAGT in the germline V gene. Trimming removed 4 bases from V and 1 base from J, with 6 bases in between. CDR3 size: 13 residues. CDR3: CASSGQGTDTQYF. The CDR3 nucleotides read TGTGCCAGCAGTGGGCAGGGCACAGATACGCAGTATTTT.

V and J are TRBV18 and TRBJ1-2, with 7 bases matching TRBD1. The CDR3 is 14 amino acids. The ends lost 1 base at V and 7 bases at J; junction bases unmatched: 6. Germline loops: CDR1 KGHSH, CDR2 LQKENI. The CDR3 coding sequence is TGTGCCAGCTCACCACGTCCAGGGGGTTTTGGCTACACCTTC. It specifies CASSPRPGGFGYTF.

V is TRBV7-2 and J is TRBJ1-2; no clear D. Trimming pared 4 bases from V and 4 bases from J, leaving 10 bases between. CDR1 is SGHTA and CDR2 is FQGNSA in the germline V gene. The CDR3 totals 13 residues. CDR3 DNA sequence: TGTGCCAGCAGCTCGGGGTCCGGCTATGGCTACACCTTC. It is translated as CASSSGSGYGYTF.

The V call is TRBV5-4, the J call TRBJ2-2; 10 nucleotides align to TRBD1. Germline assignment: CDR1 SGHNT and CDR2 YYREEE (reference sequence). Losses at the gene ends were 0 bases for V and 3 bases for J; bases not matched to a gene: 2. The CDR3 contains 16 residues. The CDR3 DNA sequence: TGTGCCAGCAGCTTGGGACAGGGGGCTCACACCGGGGAGCTGTTTTTT. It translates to CASSLGQGAHTGELFF.

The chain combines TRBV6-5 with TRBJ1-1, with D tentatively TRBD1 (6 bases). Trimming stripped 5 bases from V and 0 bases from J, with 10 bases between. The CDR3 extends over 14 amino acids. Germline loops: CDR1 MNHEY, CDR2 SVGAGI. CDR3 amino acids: CASSRTAMNTEAFF. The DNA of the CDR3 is TGTGCCAGCAGTCGGACAGCCATGAACACTGAAGCTTTCTTT.

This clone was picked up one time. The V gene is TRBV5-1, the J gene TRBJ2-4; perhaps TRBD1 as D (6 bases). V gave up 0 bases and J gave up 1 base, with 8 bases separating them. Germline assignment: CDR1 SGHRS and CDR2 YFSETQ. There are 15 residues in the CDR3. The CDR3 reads CASSLDRVAKNIQYF. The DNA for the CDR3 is TGCGCCAGCAGCTTGGACAGGGTGGCCAAAAACATTCAGTACTTC.

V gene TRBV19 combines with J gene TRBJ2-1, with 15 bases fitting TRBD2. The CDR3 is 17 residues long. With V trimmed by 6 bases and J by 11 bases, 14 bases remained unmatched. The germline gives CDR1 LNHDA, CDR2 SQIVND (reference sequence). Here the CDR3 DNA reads TGTGCCAGTAGCATTTGGGGGGGACTAGCGGGAGGCTTAAAGCAGTTCTTC. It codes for CASSIWGGLAGGLKQFF.

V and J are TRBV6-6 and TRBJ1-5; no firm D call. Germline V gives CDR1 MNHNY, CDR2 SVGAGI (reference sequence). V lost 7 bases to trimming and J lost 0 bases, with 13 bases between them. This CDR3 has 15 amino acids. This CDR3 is CASTRSRDSNQPQHF. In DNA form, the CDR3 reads TGTGCCAGCACACGGTCACGGGATAGCAATCAGCCCCAGCATTTT.

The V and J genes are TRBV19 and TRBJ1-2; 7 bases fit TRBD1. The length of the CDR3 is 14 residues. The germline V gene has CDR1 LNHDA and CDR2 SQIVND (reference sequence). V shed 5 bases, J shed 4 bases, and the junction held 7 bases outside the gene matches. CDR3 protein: CASSEDRAGYGYTF. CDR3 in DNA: TGTGCCAGTAGTGAAGACAGGGCGGGCTATGGCTACACCTTC.

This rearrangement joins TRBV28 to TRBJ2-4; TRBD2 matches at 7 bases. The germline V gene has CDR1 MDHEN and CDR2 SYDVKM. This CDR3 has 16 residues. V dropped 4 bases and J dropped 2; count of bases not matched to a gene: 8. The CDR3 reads CASSSRLASTKNIQYF. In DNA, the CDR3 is TGTGCCAGCAGTTCTCGACTAGCAAGTACCAAAAACATTCAGTACTTC.

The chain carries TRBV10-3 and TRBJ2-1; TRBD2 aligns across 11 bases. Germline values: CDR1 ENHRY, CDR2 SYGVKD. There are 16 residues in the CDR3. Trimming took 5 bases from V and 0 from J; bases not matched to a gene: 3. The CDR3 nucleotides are TGTGCCATCAGTAAAACTAGCGGGAGCTCCTACAATGAGCAGTTCTTC. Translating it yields CAISKTSGSSYNEQFF.

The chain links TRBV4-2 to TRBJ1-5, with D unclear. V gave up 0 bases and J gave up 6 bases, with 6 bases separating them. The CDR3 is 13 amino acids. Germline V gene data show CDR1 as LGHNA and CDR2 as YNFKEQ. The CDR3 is CASSQDLRQPQHF. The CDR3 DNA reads TGTGCCAGCAGCCAAGATCTCCGTCAGCCCCAGCATTTT.

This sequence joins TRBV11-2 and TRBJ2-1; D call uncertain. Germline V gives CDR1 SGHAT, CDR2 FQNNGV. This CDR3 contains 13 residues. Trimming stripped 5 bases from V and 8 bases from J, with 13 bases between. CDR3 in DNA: TGTGCCAGCAGCCCTACCCCCTTGGATGAGCAGTTCTTC. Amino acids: CASSPTPLDEQFF.

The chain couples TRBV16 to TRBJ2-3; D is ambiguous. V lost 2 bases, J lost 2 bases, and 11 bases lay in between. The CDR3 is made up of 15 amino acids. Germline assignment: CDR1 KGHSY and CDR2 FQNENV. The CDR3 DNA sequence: TGTGCCAGCAGCCAAGCAAGTAGATACACAGATACGCAGTATTTT. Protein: CASSQASRYTDTQYF.

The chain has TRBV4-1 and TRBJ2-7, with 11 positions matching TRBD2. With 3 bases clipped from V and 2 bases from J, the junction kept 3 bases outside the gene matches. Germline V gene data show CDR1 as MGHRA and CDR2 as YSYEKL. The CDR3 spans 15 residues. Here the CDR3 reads CASSHLAGGAYEQYF. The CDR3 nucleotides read TGCGCCAGCAGCCATCTAGCGGGAGGAGCCTACGAGCAGTACTTC.

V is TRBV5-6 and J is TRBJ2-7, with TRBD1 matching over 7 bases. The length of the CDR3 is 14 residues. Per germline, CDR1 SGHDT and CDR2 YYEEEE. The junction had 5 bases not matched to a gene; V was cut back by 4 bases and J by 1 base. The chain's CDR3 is CASSRGQASYEQYF. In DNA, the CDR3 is TGTGCCAGCAGCCGCGGACAGGCGTCCTACGAGCAGTACTTC.

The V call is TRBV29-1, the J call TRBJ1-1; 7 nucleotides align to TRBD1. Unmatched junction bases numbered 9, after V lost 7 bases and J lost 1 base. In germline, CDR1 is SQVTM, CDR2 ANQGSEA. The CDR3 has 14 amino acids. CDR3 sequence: CSALRDRENTEAFF. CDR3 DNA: TGCAGCGCCCTTAGGGACAGAGAGAACACTGAAGCTTTCTTT.

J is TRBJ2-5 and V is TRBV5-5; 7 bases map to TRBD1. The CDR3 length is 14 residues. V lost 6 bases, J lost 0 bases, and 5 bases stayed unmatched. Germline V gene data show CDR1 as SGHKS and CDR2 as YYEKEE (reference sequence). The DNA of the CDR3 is TGTGCCAGCATATTGGGACAGCACCAAGAGACCCAGTACTTC. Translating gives CASILGQHQETQYF.

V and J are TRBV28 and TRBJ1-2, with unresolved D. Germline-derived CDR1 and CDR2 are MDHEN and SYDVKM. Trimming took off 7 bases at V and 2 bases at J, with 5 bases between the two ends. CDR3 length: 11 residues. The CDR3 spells CASTKNYGYTF. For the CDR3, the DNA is TGTGCCAGCACCAAAAACTATGGCTACACCTTC.

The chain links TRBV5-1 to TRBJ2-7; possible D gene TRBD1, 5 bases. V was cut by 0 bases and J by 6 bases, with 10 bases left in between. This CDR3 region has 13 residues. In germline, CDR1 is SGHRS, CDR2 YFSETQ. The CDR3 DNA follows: TGCGCCAGCAGCTTGGGACAGCGCGGCGAGCAGTACTTC. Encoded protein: CASSLGQRGEQYF.

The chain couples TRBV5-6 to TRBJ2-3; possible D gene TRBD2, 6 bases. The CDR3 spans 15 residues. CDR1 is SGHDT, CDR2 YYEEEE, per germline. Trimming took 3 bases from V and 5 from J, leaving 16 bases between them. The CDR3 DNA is TGTGCCAGCAGCTCGAATGGGCTAGCGTTAGATACGCAGTATTTT. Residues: CASSSNGLALDTQYF.

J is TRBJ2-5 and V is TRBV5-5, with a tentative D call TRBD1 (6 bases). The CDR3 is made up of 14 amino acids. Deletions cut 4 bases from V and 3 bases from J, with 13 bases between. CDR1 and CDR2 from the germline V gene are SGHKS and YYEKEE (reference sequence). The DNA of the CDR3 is TGTGCCAGCAGCGCCGGACAGTTAGAAGAGACCCAGTACTTC. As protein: CASSAGQLEETQYF. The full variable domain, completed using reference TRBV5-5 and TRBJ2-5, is DAGVTQSPTHLIKTRGQQVTLRCSPISGHKSVSWYQQVLGQGPQFIFQYYEKEERGRGNFPDRFSARQFPNYSSELNVNALLLGDSALYLCASSAGQLEETQYFGPGTRLLVL.

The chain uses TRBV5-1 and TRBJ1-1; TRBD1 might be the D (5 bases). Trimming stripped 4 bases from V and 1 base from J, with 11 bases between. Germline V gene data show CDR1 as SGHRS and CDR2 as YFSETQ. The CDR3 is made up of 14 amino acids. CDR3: CASSPQTANTEAFF. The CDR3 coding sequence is TGCGCCAGCAGCCCGCAGACAGCGAACACTGAAGCTTTCTTT.

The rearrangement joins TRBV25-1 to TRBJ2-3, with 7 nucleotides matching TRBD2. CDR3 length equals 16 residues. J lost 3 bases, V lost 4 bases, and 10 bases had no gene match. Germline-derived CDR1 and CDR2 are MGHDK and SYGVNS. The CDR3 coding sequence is TGTGCCAGCAGTGTAGGAGGGAGGGCCGCGACAGATACGCAGTATTTT. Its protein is CASSVGGRAATDTQYF.

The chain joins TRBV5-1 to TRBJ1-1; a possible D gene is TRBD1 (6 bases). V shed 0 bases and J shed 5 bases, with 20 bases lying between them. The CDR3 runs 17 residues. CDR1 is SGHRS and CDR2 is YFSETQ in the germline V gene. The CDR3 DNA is TGCGCCAGCAGCTTGGTTATGGACAGCCAGACAGGTACTGAAGCTTTCTTT. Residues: CASSLVMDSQTGTEAFF. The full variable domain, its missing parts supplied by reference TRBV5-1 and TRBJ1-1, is KAGVTQTPRYLIKTRGQQVTLSCSPISGHRSVSWYQQTPGQGLQFLFEYFSETQRNKGNFPGRFSGRQFSNSRSEMNVSTLELGDSALYLCASSLVMDSQTGTEAFFGQGTRLTVV.

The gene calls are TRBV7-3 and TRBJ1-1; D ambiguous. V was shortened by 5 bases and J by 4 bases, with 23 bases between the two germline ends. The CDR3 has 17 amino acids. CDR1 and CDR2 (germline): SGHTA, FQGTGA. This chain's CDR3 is CASSPGLRFHMSTEAFF. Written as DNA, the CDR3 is TGTGCCAGCAGCCCTGGGTTGCGGTTTCATATGAGCACTGAAGCTTTCTTT.